This T cell receptor (beta chain) was observed in a study of T-cell reconstitution after alpha-beta-depleted transplantation in children. Construction of the TCRbeta library involved unique molecular identifiers. MiXCR, run by TCRdb on the PCR reads, gives a single entry per CDR3 protein. The table lists under 150,000 distinct CDR3 sequences, 9.5% to 10% of them singletons. This clonotype was counted between two and nine times. V gave up 1 base and J gave up 2 bases, with 6 bases separating them. CDR1 and CDR2 (germline): SGHDT, YYEEEE. The CDR3 contains 13 residues. This clonotype originated in a girl less than two years old who had a stem cell transplant for combined immunodeficiency, so the T cells may come from the graft donor. The starting material was PBMCs, mostly from graft donor cells, obtained 180 days after TCRalphabeta/CD19-depleted stem cell transplant. The chain uses TRBV5-6 and TRBJ2-5; D gene unclear. Here the CDR3 DNA reads TGTGCCAGCAGCTTGTTGGTTCAAGAGACCCAGTACTTC. Translated: CASSLLVQETQYF.